This is a list of T cell receptor beta chains from one sample in a study of identical twins. Each CDR3 protein is one row after TCRdb ran MiXCR on the 5' RACE reads. The sample has approximately 150,000 distinct CDR3 sequences, around 3.4% seen once. The sample consisted of memory T cells sorted from blood. Every receptor here comes from a man aged 18 to 29 in good health. Each CDR3 is given with its conserved first and last residue. A D gene is named only where the DNA matches it firmly. The size of a clone is reported for some rows only, either as once, few or many, or as a class for expanded clones.

j_gene | d_gene | v_gene | abundance | CDR3nt | CDR3aa
TRBJ2-6 | - | TRBV19 | - | TGTGCCAGTAGTATTCGTGAGGGGCGAAACTCTGGGGCCAACGTCCTGACTTTC | CASSIREGRNSGANVLTF
TRBJ2-2 | - | TRBV7-2 | many | TGTGCCAGCAGCTTAGAGCTGGCAGGGGATTTTGGCGGGGAGCTGTTTTTT | CASSLELAGDFGGELFF
TRBJ1-4 | - | TRBV7-9 | many | TGTGCCAGCAGACCCCCCCCGACAGGTTCTAATGAAAAACTGTTTTTT | CASRPPPTGSNEKLFF
TRBJ2-1 | - | TRBV20-1 | many | TGCAGTGCCGAGGGGACCTACAATGAGCAGTTCTTC | CSAEGTYNEQFF
TRBJ1-5 | TRBD1 | TRBV11-2 | many | TGTGCCAGCAGCTTGGAACAGGGGGCGGTGGAGCCCCAGCATTTT | CASSLEQGAVEPQHF
TRBJ1-2 | - | TRBV28 | many | TGTGCCAGCGCACGGGAACCGGGACCACAAGGCTACACCTTC | CASAREPGPQGYTF
TRBJ2-1 | - | TRBV27 | many | TGTGCCAGCAGGGGGGTAAACAATGAGCAGTTCTTC | CASRGVNNEQFF
TRBJ2-1 | TRBD1 | TRBV7-8 | few | TGTGCCAGCAGCTTAGAGACAGGGGTGCGGAATGAGCAGTTCTTC | CASSLETGVRNEQFF
TRBJ2-5 | - | TRBV10-3 | many | TGTGCCATCAGCCCCGGACCCGGGGAAGAGACCCAGTACTTC | CAISPGPGEETQYF
TRBJ2-1 | - | TRBV15 | many | TGTGCCACCAGCAGGGGAATGGGGGCGAGCAGCTCCTACAATGAGCAGTTCTTC | CATSRGMGASSSYNEQFF